This entry describes one T cell receptor beta chain. The antigen remains undetermined. Noted treatment: oral pan-JAK inhibitor, 5-10 mg twice daily. Extracted RNA was reverse transcribed, and the resulting cDNA served as sequencing template. The protocol was immunoSEQ multiplex PCR, while the TCRdb copy is restricted to in-frame clones and leaves out a portion. The table includes about 150,000 clones, just over 65% detected once. The source of the sample is a study of CD8+ T cells in alopecia areata. Study details: A regimen of oral tofacitinib, 5 to 10 mg twice daily, was given to treated patients. The authors scored treated patients' severity by affected scalp percentage.

Overall study results and limits: Sharing of TCR sequences between patients (possibly for HLA-related reasons) was less clear than in mice. Numerous expanded lesional clones remained in scalp and blood during tofacitinib.

The receptor comes from a human donor with alopecia areata. The source material was CD4+ T cells sorted from blood, sampled at week 4, from a patient treated with tofacitinib.

CDR3 in amino acids: CASSQGQGYQPQHF. The CDR3 coding sequence is TGTGCCAGCAGCCAGGGACAGGGATATCAGCCCCAGCATTTT. The V gene is TRBV11-2, the J gene TRBJ1-5; 9 nucleotides agree with TRBD1. Germline assignment: CDR1 SGHAT and CDR2 FQNNGV. The J segment lost 5 bases and the V segment lost 5 bases, leaving 4 bases of the junction unmatched. The CDR3 is made up of 14 amino acids.